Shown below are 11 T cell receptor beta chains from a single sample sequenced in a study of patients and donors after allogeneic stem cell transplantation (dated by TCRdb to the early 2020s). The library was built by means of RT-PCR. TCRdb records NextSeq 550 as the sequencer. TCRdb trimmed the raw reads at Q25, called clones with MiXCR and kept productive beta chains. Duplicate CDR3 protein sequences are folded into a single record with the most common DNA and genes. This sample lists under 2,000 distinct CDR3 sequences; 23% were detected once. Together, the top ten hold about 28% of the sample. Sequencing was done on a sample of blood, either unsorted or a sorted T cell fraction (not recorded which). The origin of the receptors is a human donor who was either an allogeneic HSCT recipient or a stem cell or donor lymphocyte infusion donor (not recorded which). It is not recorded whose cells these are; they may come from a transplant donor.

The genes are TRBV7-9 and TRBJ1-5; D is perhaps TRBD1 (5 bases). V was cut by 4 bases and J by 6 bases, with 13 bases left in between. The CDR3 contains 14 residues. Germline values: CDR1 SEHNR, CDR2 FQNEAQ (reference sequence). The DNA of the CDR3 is TGTGCCAGCAGCTCGCTGGCGGGGCTTCAGCCCCAGCATTTT. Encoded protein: CASSSLAGLQPQHF.

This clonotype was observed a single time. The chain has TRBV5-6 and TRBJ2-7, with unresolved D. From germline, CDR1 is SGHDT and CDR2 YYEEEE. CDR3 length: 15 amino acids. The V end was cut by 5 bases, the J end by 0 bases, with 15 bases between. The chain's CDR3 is CASSQLARISYEQYF. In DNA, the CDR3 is TGTGCCAGCAGTCAATTAGCCCGGATCTCCTACGAGCAGTACTTC.

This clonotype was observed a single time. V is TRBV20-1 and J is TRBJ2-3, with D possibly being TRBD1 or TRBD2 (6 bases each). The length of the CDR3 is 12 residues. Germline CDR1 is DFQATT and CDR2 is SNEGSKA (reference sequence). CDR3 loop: CSEPGAGDTQYF. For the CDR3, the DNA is TGCAGCGAGCCGGGGGCGGGAGATACGCAGTATTTT.

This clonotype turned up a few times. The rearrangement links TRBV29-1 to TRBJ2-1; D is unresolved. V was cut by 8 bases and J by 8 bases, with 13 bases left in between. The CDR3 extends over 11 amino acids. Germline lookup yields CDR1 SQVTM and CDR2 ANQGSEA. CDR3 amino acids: CSLSLSHEQFF. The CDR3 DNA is TGCAGCCTCTCCCTTAGTCATGAGCAGTTCTTC.

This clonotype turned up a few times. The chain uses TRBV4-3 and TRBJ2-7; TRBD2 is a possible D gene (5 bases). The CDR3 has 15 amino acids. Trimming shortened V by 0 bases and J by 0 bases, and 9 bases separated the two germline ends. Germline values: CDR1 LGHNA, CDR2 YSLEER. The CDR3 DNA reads TGCGCCAGCAGCCAAGACCCGGGAAGCTCCTACGAGCAGTACTTC. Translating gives CASSQDPGSSYEQYF.

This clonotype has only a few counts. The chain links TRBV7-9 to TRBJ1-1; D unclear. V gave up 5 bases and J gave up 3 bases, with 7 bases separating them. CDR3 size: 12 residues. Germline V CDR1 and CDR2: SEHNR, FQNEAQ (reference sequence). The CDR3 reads CASSPWDTEAFF. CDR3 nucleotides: TGTGCCAGCAGCCCATGGGACACTGAAGCTTTCTTT. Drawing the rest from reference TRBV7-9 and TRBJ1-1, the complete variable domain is DTGVSQNPRHKITKRGQNVTFRCDPISEHNRLYWYRQTLGQGPEFLTYFQNEAQLEKSRLLSDRFSAERPKGSFSTLEIQRTEQGDSAMYLCASSPWDTEAFFGQGTRLTVV.

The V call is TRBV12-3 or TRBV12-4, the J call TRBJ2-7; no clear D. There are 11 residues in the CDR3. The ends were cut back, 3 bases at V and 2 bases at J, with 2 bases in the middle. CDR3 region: CASSFTYEQYF. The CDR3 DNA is TGTGCCAGCAGTTTTACCTACGAGCAGTACTTC.

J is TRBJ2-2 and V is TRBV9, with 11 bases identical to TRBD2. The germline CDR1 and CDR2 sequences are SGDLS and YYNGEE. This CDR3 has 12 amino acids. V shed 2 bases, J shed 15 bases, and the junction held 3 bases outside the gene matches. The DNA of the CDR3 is TGTGCCAGCAGCGTTAGCGGGGGGGCATTGTTTTTT. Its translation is CASSVSGGALFF.

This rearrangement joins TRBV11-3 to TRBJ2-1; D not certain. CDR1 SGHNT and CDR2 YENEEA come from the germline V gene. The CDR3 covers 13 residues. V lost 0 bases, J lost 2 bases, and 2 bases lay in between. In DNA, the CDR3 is TGTGCCAGCAGCTTAGAAGCCTACAATGAGCAGTTCTTC. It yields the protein CASSLEAYNEQFF.

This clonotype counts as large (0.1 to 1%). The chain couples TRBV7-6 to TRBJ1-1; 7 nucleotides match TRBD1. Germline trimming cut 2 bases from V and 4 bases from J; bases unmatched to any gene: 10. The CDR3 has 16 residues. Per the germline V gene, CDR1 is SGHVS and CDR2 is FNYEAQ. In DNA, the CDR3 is TGTGCCAGCAGCTTAATAGGTGAGGGACAGCTCACTGAAGCTTTCTTT. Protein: CASSLIGEGQLTEAFF.

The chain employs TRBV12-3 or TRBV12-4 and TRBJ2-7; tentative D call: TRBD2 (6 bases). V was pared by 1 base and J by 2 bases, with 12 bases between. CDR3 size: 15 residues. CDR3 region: CASSLVGGAAYEQYF. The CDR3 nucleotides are TGTGCCAGCAGTTTAGTAGGAGGGGCCGCCTACGAGCAGTACTTC.